This T cell receptor (beta chain) was retrieved from a study of T-cell reconstitution after alpha-beta-depleted transplantation in children. This clonotype came up many times. Trimming cost V 4 bases and J 11 bases, with 18 bases left between them. This CDR3 comprises 13 residues. Germline CDR1 reads SGHRS; CDR2 reads YFSETQ. The TCRbeta library incorporated unique molecular identifiers. In TCRdb, the PCR reads were re-called with MiXCR into one record per CDR3 protein. This sample has around 240,000 distinct CDR3 sequences; about 9.6% occur once, and the top ten carry over 4.5%. The rearrangement links TRBV5-1 to TRBJ1-1, with D possibly TRBD1 on 5 matching bases. The sample was PBMCs from the stem cell graft donor, taken from the stem cell graft. The source is a human donor who donated a stem cell graft to a child with SCID. This chain's CDR3 is CASSEVGRLAAFF. For the CDR3, the DNA is TGCGCCAGCAGCGAGGTGGGACGGCTGGCCGCTTTCTTT.